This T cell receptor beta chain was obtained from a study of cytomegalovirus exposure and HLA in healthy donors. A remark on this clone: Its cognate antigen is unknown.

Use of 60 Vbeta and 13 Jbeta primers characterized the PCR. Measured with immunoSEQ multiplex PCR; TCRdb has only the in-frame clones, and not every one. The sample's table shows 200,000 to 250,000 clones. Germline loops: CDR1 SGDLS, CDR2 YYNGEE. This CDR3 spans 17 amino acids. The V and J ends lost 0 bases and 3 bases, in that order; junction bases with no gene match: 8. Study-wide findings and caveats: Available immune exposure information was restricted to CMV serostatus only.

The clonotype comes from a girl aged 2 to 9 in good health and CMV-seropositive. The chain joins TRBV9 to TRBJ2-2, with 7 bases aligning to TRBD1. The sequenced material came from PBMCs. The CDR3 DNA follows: TGTGCCAGCAGCGTAGGCCCGACAGGGATGGACACCGGGGAGCTGTTTTTT. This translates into CASSVGPTGMDTGELFF.